The present entry profiles one TCR beta chain with its context. The sample originates from a study of T-cell reconstitution after alpha-beta-depleted transplantation in children. It was with unique molecular identifiers that the TCRbeta library was prepared. Via MiXCR, TCRdb re-called the PCR reads, giving one row per CDR3 protein. The table shows about a million distinct CDR3 sequences, with about 26% occurring only once. In germline, CDR1 is MNHEY, CDR2 SMNVEV (reference sequence). The CDR3 spans 13 residues. Between the trimmed V and J ends, which lost 5 bases and 5 bases, there was a span of 13 bases.

The sample was PBMCs, mostly from graft donor cells, taken 360 days after TCRalphabeta/CD19-depleted stem cell transplant. This TCR was sampled from a boy under two years old who had a stem cell transplant for SCID, so the T cells may come from the graft donor. This rearrangement joins TRBV27 to TRBJ2-7, with D possibly being TRBD2 (6 bases). CDR3 protein: CASSRAGGNEQYF. The CDR3 coding sequence is TGTGCCAGCAGTCGTGCTGGAGGGAACGAGCAGTACTTC.